These 13 T cell receptor beta chains were sequenced from one sample in a study of OX40 agonist ivuxolimab in advanced cancers. Repertoires were generated with immunoSEQ multiplex PCR, while TCRdb's copy carries only in-frame clones and drops some. The sample lists tens of thousands of clones; around 85% were seen once. This material consisted of CD4+ or CD8+ T cells sorted from blood, taken in a trial of the OX40 agonist ivuxolimab. These TCRs come from an adult with an advanced solid tumor such as melanoma, head and neck, liver or kidney cancer.

The J gene is TRBJ2-1, the V gene TRBV19; D perhaps matches TRBD1 (6 bases). V lost 2 bases and J lost 7, with 24 bases in between. Germline assignment: CDR1 LNHDA and CDR2 SQIVND (reference sequence). This CDR3 has 18 residues. The CDR3 loop reads CASSIRGRGHRFVNEQFF. Here the CDR3 DNA reads TGTGCCAGTAGTATAAGAGGCAGGGGCCACCGTTTTGTGAATGAGCAGTTCTTC.

This clone was counted only a few times. V and J are TRBV6-5 and TRBJ2-7, with TRBD2 matching 8 bases. V shed 10 bases and J 3 bases; nucleotides not matched to a gene: 8. The CDR3 runs to 13 residues. The germline CDR1 and CDR2 sequences are MNHEY and SVGAGI. In nucleotides, the CDR3 is TGTGCCACCCGGGACGGGGGGGACTACGAGCAGTACTTC. Protein sequence: CATRDGGDYEQYF.

This rearrangement joins TRBV19 to TRBJ1-6; 11 positions agree with TRBD1. Unmatched junction bases numbered 5, after V lost 3 bases and J lost 10 bases. The CDR3 has 15 amino acids. The germline V gene has CDR1 LNHDA and CDR2 SQIVND (reference sequence). The CDR3 protein is CASSMGTGGKSPLHF. The CDR3 coding sequence is TGTGCCAGTAGTATGGGGACAGGGGGTAAATCACCCCTCCACTTT.

The chain has TRBV7-9 and TRBJ2-7, with D tentatively TRBD1 (5 bases). Per the germline V gene, CDR1 is SEHNR and CDR2 is FQNEAQ (reference sequence). CDR3 length: 14 residues. Trimming removed 6 bases at V and 2 bases at J, with 14 bases between. The CDR3 DNA reads TGTGCCAGCAGTTATTATGGCAGGGCCTACGAGCAGTACGTC. Protein: CASSYYGRAYEQYV.

V gene TRBV9 combines with J gene TRBJ2-5, with 8 bases aligning to TRBD2. Germline V gives CDR1 SGDLS, CDR2 YYNGEE. The CDR3 sequence is 17 residues long. Trimming took 3 bases from V and 4 from J; bases not matched to a gene: 14. CDR3 sequence (DNA): TGTGCCAGCAGCGAGGCCCCCCGGGCGGGAGGTATAGAGACCCAGTACTTC. Its translation: CASSEAPRAGGIETQYF.

The chain links TRBV6-5 to TRBJ2-7, with D possibly matching TRBD2 (5 bases). Trimming shortened V by 7 bases and J by 6 bases, and 13 bases separated the two germline ends. CDR1 and CDR2 from the germline V gene are MNHEY and SVGAGI. This CDR3 has 12 amino acids. CDR3 in DNA: TGTGCCAGCACGGGAAGCTTCGGCGAGCAGTACGTC. It yields the protein CASTGSFGEQYV.

V and J are TRBV7-2 and TRBJ1-6, with D perhaps matching TRBD1 (5 bases). Deletions cut 1 base from V and 5 bases from J, with 9 bases between. Germline V gene sequence: CDR1 SGHTA, CDR2 FQGNSA. This CDR3 has 15 amino acids. CDR3 sequence: CASSLVAGNNSPLHF. The CDR3 DNA follows: TGTGCCAGCAGCTTAGTTGCAGGGAATAATTCACCCCTCCACTTT.

The chain joins TRBV5-1 to TRBJ1-1; 7 bases align to TRBD1. The CDR3 consists of 15 residues. CDR1 is SGHRS and CDR2 is YFSETQ in the germline V gene. V trimming: 3 bases; J trimming: 5 bases; junction bases outside the gene matches: 10. The CDR3 coding sequence is TGCGCCAGCAGCTGGGAAAACAGGGGAAGAACTGAAGCTTTCTTT. Protein sequence: CASSWENRGRTEAFF.

This clone was recorded only once. This sequence joins TRBV7-3 and TRBJ2-5; unclear D gene. Germline lookup yields CDR1 SGHTA and CDR2 FQGTGA. V was pared by 2 bases and J by 5 bases, with 9 bases between. CDR3 size: 13 residues. DNA of the CDR3: TGTGCCAGCAGCTTAGACGGCCGGGAGACCCAGTACTTC. Its protein is CASSLDGRETQYF.

The genes are TRBV5-1 and TRBJ1-6; maybe TRBD1 (6 bases). Deletions cut 4 bases from V and 7 bases from J, with 21 bases between. The CDR3 length is 17 residues. CDR1 is SGHRS, CDR2 YFSETQ, per germline. The CDR3 sequence: CASSRDGGGGGNSPLHF. CDR3 nucleotide sequence: TGCGCCAGCAGCCGGGACGGGGGGGGCGGAGGAAATTCACCCCTCCACTTT.

The chain joins TRBV21-1 to TRBJ2-7; the DNA was not compared with TRBD1, the D call given in the table. TRBV21-1 is an annotated pseudogene. This CDR3 has 14 amino acids. CDR3 nucleotides: TGTGCCAGCAAGATACAGGGAAGGTTGTACGAGCAGTACGTC. Its protein product is CASKIQGRLYEQYV.

This chain joins TRBV14 and TRBJ2-7, with 7 bases identical to TRBD2. Trimming at V came to 5 bases and at J to 3 bases, leaving 7 bases not matched to a gene. CDR1 and CDR2 from the germline V gene are SGHDN and FVKESK. CDR3 length: 14 residues. This chain's CDR3 is CASSKAGFRYEQYF. CDR3 nucleotide sequence: TGTGCCAGCAGCAAAGCGGGATTCCGCTACGAGCAGTACTTC.

The gene calls are TRBV19 and TRBJ2-1; 9 positions match TRBD2. This CDR3 comprises 17 residues. Germline trimming cut 2 bases from V and 4 bases from J; bases unmatched to any gene: 9. The germline V gene has CDR1 LNHDA and CDR2 SQIVND (reference sequence). CDR3 sequence (DNA): TGTGCCAGTAGTATATTCGAGGGCGGGAGGGGATACAATGAGCAGTTCTTC. As protein: CASSIFEGGRGYNEQFF.